Sequencing of this TCR beta chain was carried out in a study of CD8 T cells in ankylosing spondylitis. This CDR3 has 13 amino acids. V was shortened by 0 bases and J by 4 bases, with 7 bases between the two germline ends. Germline-derived CDR1 and CDR2 are SGHTA and FQGNSA. The table lists this clonotype with a few counts. From the 5' RACE reads, TCRdb called clonotypes with MiXCR, one entry per CDR3 protein. The repertoire has more than 150,000 distinct CDR3 sequences, around 13% of them found once; the top ten carry 15% to 20%. The chain couples TRBV7-2 to TRBJ2-7; D not resolved. Sequenced: blood, either unsorted or a sorted T cell fraction (not recorded which). The clonotype was recovered from a male donor with ankylosing spondylitis or in good health (not recorded which). DNA of the CDR3: TGTGCCAGCAGCTTAGCGACCAATTACGAGCAGTACTTC. Encoded protein: CASSLATNYEQYF.